The text below deals with one T cell receptor (beta chain). The ends were cut back, 3 bases at V and 7 bases at J, with 24 bases in the middle. This CDR3 contains 18 residues. The V gene's germline CDR1 is LNHNV and CDR2 YYDKDF (reference sequence). The sample is drawn from a study of T cell responses to AZD1222 COVID-19 vaccine. This table comes from immunoSEQ multiplex PCR, and its TCRdb copy is limited to in-frame clones, with some not included. The data contain some 200,000 clones, more than 85% of them singletons. The rearrangement joins TRBV15 to TRBJ2-2; TRBD2 is a possible D gene (6 bases). This TCR was recovered from an adult in good health. Specimen: peripheral blood, collected on day 0 of AZD1222 vaccination. The CDR3 sequence is CATSSDLQAGLFIGELFF. CDR3 sequence (DNA): TGTGCCACCAGCAGCGATCTTCAAGCAGGACTATTTATCGGGGAGCTGTTTTTT.